This entry is about one TCR beta chain. The antigen remains undetermined. TCRdb's table, derived via immunoSEQ multiplex PCR, lists solely in-frame clones and lacks some. The profile covers fewer than 3 million clones, with 85% to 95% appearing a single time and more than 0.35% taken by the ten largest. These data originate in a study of shared clonotypes between healthy human individuals. On the study more broadly: Each donor's CD8 memory used one plate, CD8 naive two, each CD4 subset three. Study-level points and caveats: Limitation of the genetic and exposure-history diversity represented came from the few donors. It was observed that about 5% of naive CD4 clonotypes were shared across several donors.

The V gene lost 6 bases and the J gene lost 6 bases, with 12 bases spanning the gap. The CDR3 spans 12 residues. Germline V gene lookup returns CDR1 MDHEN and CDR2 SYDVKM. The split of CD4+ cells yielded CD45RA+ naive and CD45RA-negative memory subsets. The sequencing sample was made of naive CD4+ T cells from PBMCs. Described subset: CD45RA+ positively selected. The TCR comes from a man aged 18 to 30 in good health. Some clones in this sample may be carry-over from other donors' samples. The rearrangement joins TRBV28 to TRBJ2-7; possibly TRBD1 for D (5 bases). CDR3 sequence (DNA): TGTGCCAGCAGCCAGACAGTGCGCGAGCAGTACTTC. This encodes CASSQTVREQYF. The full variable domain, rest sourced from reference TRBV28 and TRBJ2-7, is DVKVTQSSRYLVKRTGEKVFLECVQDMDHENMFWYRQDPGLGLRLIYFSYDVKMKEKGDIPEGYSVSREKKERFSLILESASTNQTSMYLCASSQTVREQYFGPGTRLTVT.